Below, 27 T cell receptor beta chains from the same sample are listed, as sequenced in a study of cytomegalovirus exposure and HLA in healthy donors. Both 60 Vbeta primers and 13 Jbeta primers went into the PCR. The data were produced by immunoSEQ multiplex PCR, yet TCRdb's version contains in-frame clones alone and is incomplete. In the table there are tens of thousands of clones, around 72% of which are singletons. The sequencing input was PBMCs. The source of these receptors is a woman between 40 and 55 years old in good health and CMV-seropositive.

A word on this clone: This may be a read error: a much more frequent sequence differs by one nucleotide. The chain carries TRBV5-6 and TRBJ1-4; tentative D call: TRBD1 (5 bases). CDR1 and CDR2 (germline): SGHDT, YYEEEE. This CDR3 has 13 amino acids. The DNA for the CDR3 is TGTACCAGCAGCTCTCAGGGTCAGGAAAAACTGTTTTTT. Its protein is CTSSSQGQEKLFF.

The V gene is TRBV2, the J gene TRBJ1-2, with 11 bases lining up with TRBD1. The CDR3 has 15 amino acids. Trimming removed 2 bases from V and 8 bases from J; junction bases left unmatched: 7. Germline loops: CDR1 SNHLY, CDR2 FYNNEI. The CDR3 region has the DNA TGTGCCAGCAGTGAATTTGGGACAGGGGGTGGAGGCTACACCTTC. Its translation: CASSEFGTGGGGYTF.

This chain connects TRBV20-1 to TRBJ1-2; 8 bases fit TRBD1. V lost 5 bases and J lost 8; bases outside the gene matches: 4. This CDR3 is built from 11 residues. CDR1 is DFQATT and CDR2 is SNEGSKA in the germline V gene (reference sequence). CDR3 DNA sequence: TGCAGTGCTGGACAGGGCCAGGGCTACACCTTC. This encodes CSAGQGQGYTF.

This clone was observed a single time. This sequence joins TRBV7-9 and TRBJ1-2, with TRBD1 matching over 7 bases. The V gene end was trimmed by 4 bases and the J gene end by 2 bases; junction bases not matched to a gene: 4. The CDR3 length is 14 residues. CDR1 and CDR2 (germline): SEHNR, FQNEAQ (reference sequence). CDR3 DNA: TGTGCCAGCAGCTCCGACAGGGTCAACTATGGCTACACCTTC. It is translated as CASSSDRVNYGYTF.

The genes are TRBV5-1 and TRBJ1-3; D is ambiguous. The CDR3 runs to 14 residues. Trimming left V 6 bases short and J 0 bases short, with 10 bases between. Germline values: CDR1 SGHRS, CDR2 YFSETQ. The CDR3 sequence: CASTPGGSGNTIYF. For the CDR3, the DNA is TGCGCCAGCACCCCTGGAGGCTCTGGAAACACCATATATTTT. Based on the CDR3 plus reference TRBV5-1 and TRBJ1-3, the full variable domain is KAGVTQTPRYLIKTRGQQVTLSCSPISGHRSVSWYQQTPGQGLQFLFEYFSETQRNKGNFPGRFSGRQFSNSRSEMNVSTLELGDSALYLCASTPGGSGNTIYFGEGSWLTVV.

In its sample, this clone was seen a few times. V usage is TRBV9 and J usage is TRBJ2-7, with a weak D call TRBD1 (6 bases). From germline, CDR1 is SGDLS and CDR2 YYNGEE. The germline V and J ends were trimmed by 2 bases and 6 bases, with 24 bases remaining between them. The CDR3 is 17 amino acids. CDR3 amino acids: CASSVGIDGTSRGEQYF. Here the CDR3 DNA reads TGTGCCAGCAGCGTGGGGATAGATGGGACATCCCGGGGCGAGCAGTACTTC.

The gene calls are TRBV9 and TRBJ1-2, with D possibly TRBD1 on 5 matching bases. This CDR3 spans 15 amino acids. Trimming pared 4 bases from V and 6 bases from J, leaving 19 bases between. Looked up from germline, CDR1 is SGDLS and CDR2 is YYNGEE. DNA for the CDR3: TGTGCCAGCAGCTATGAACCAGGGAAAAGGGATGGCTACACCTTC. It specifies CASSYEPGKRDGYTF.

V and J are TRBV7-6 and TRBJ1-1; D might be TRBD1 (6 bases). This CDR3 region has 16 residues. V shed 4 bases and J shed 0 bases, with 15 bases lying between them. Germline V gene data show CDR1 as SGHVS and CDR2 as FNYEAQ. CDR3 residues: CASSWGGGGMNTEAFF. CDR3 nucleotide sequence: TGTGCCAGCAGCTGGGGCGGGGGCGGAATGAACACTGAAGCTTTCTTT.

The chain recombines TRBV7-9 with TRBJ1-5, with 7 bases fitting TRBD1. Germline CDR1 SEHNR, CDR2 FQNEAQ (reference sequence). The CDR3 is made up of 15 amino acids. Germline trimming cut 1 base from V and 7 bases from J; bases unmatched to any gene: 7. The CDR3 DNA reads TGTGCCAGCAGCTTAGGGGAGACAGGGTCGCAGCCCCAGCATTTT. Encoded protein: CASSLGETGSQPQHF.

This chain uses TRBV13 with TRBJ2-6; 7 bases align to TRBD1. The J segment lost 0 bases and the V segment lost 5 bases, leaving 13 bases of the junction unmatched. CDR3 size: 19 residues. The germline V gene encodes CDR1 PRHDT and CDR2 FYEKMQ (reference sequence). Written as DNA, the CDR3 is TGTGCCAGCAGCCCACCCCCGACAGGGTTCATCTCTGGGGCCAACGTCCTGACTTTC. Translating gives CASSPPPTGFISGANVLTF.

The V and J genes are TRBV5-6 and TRBJ2-5; TRBD1 aligns across 8 bases. Germline CDR1 and CDR2: SGHDT and YYEEEE. CDR3 length: 14 residues. Unmatched junction bases numbered 3, after V lost 0 bases and J lost 5 bases. DNA for the CDR3: TGTGCCAGCAGCTTGGGGACAGGGTCGGAGACCCAGTACTTC. This translates into CASSLGTGSETQYF.

This clone was seen more than once but under ten times. The gene calls are TRBV5-4 and TRBJ1-1; TRBD1 matches at 8 bases. CDR1 is SGHNT, CDR2 YYREEE, per germline (reference sequence). Unmatched junction bases numbered 4, after V lost 3 bases and J lost 0 bases. The CDR3 length is 15 residues. The CDR3 protein is CASSSGQAMNTEAFF. CDR3 nucleotide sequence: TGTGCCAGCAGCTCGGGACAGGCCATGAACACTGAAGCTTTCTTT.

The V call is TRBV7-9, the J call TRBJ2-6; a weak D match, TRBD1 (5 bases). Trimming left V 5 bases short and J 0 bases short, with 11 bases between. Germline CDR1 and CDR2: SEHNR and FQNEAQ (reference sequence). This CDR3 comprises 16 residues. CDR3 region: CASSADTHSGANVLTF. In DNA form, the CDR3 reads TGTGCCAGCAGCGCGGACACTCACTCTGGGGCCAACGTCCTGACTTTC.

CDR3 loop: CASSLQGYTYEQYF. As DNA, the CDR3 is TGCGCCAGCAGCTTACAGGGGTATACCTACGAGCAGTACTTC. The V and J genes are TRBV5-1 and TRBJ2-7, with TRBD1 matching over 7 bases. The CDR3 length is 14 residues. Germline lookup yields CDR1 SGHRS and CDR2 YFSETQ. The junction had 4 bases not matched to a gene; V was cut back by 2 bases and J by 2 bases.

This rearrangement joins TRBV21-1 to TRBJ1-5. TRBV21-1 is deemed a pseudogene. The CDR3 spans 18 residues. The CDR3, as DNA: TGTGCCAGCAGCCCCGGTTTAATGGAGAGAGGGAGAGATCAGCCCCAGCATTTT. This sequence encodes CASSPGLMERGRDQPQHF.

Notes on this clone: An end of the junction differs from the germline gene, which may be a read error. The chain uses TRBV30 and TRBJ1-3; TRBD1 is a possible D gene (6 bases). The CDR3 spans 15 residues. The germline V gene has CDR1 GTSNPN and CDR2 SVGIG (reference sequence). Here the CDR3 DNA reads TGTGCCTGGAGTGAAACAGGGTACTCTGAAAACACCATATATTTT. Encoded protein: CAWSETGYSENTIYF.

V and J are TRBV5-1 and TRBJ2-2; D might be TRBD2 (5 bases). V gave up 0 bases and J gave up 6 bases, with 9 bases separating them. There are 14 residues in the CDR3. Per the germline V gene, CDR1 is SGHRS and CDR2 is YFSETQ. DNA of the CDR3: TGCGCCAGCAGCTTGGGCGGGTTTCCCGGGGAGCTGTTTTTT. Protein sequence: CASSLGGFPGELFF.

The chain recombines TRBV11-2 with TRBJ1-1; D remains unclear. V dropped 11 bases and J dropped 1 base, with 14 bases sitting between them. This CDR3 spans 13 amino acids. Germline V CDR1 and CDR2: SGHAT, FQNNGV. The CDR3: CAGKATRNTEAFF. CDR3 bases: TGTGCCGGTAAGGCAACTAGGAACACTGAAGCTTTCTTT.

This clone counts as medium-sized (0.01 to 0.1%). This sequence joins TRBV6-6 and TRBJ1-5; perhaps TRBD1 as D (5 bases). Per germline, CDR1 MNHNY and CDR2 SVGAGI (reference sequence). Trimming cost V 6 bases and J 4 bases, with 13 bases left between them. This CDR3 has 14 residues. CDR3 region: CASSLLGGNQPQHF. The CDR3, as DNA: TGTGCCAGCAGCCTACTGGGGGGGAATCAGCCCCAGCATTTT.

This clone is a singleton in its sample. The V and J genes are TRBV5-1 and TRBJ2-7; 10 nucleotides match TRBD1. V lost 0 bases, J lost 5 bases, and 5 bases stayed unmatched. CDR1 SGHRS and CDR2 YFSETQ come from the germline V gene. There are 15 residues in the CDR3. This chain's CDR3 is CASSLVGQGFDEQYF. CDR3 sequence (DNA): TGCGCCAGCAGCTTGGTGGGACAGGGGTTCGACGAGCAGTACTTC.

The DNA of the CDR3 is TGTGCCAGTAGAGACGGGGGGAGAACTGAAGCTTTCTTT. Its translation: CASRDGGRTEAFF. V gene TRBV19 combines with J gene TRBJ1-1; D is possibly TRBD1 (5 bases). The CDR3 runs to 13 residues. V was pared by 6 bases and J by 5 bases, with 13 bases between. Germline values: CDR1 LNHDA, CDR2 SQIVND (reference sequence).

The chain recombines TRBV9 with TRBJ2-5, with 9 bases fitting TRBD2. The length of the CDR3 is 16 residues. After removal of 4 bases from V and 5 bases from J, the junction contained 12 bases not matched to a gene. CDR1 is SGDLS, CDR2 YYNGEE, per germline. CDR3 protein: CASSYSGGGALETQYF. CDR3 nucleotides: TGTGCCAGCAGCTACTCCGGCGGGGGGGCCTTGGAGACCCAGTACTTC.

In this sample, this clone turned up a few times. The genes are TRBV7-9 and TRBJ2-6; a possible D gene is TRBD1 (6 bases). Germline CDR1 SEHNR, CDR2 FQNEAQ (reference sequence). V gave up 4 bases and J gave up 0 bases, with 16 bases separating them. This CDR3 is built from 18 residues. The CDR3 DNA sequence: TGTGCCAGCAGCTCCAGGGGAGCCTTCTCCTCTGGGGCCAACGTCCTGACTTTC. Its protein product is CASSSRGAFSSGANVLTF.

This clone was observed a single time. The DNA of the CDR3 is TGTGCCAGCTCACTAGAATCCTTCGGGACAGGTAGTCTTGGTGGCGAGCAGTACTTC. This codes for CASSLESFGTGSLGGEQYF. This chain uses TRBV18 with TRBJ2-7; TRBD1 agrees at 8 bases. Trimming at V came to 4 bases and at J to 6 bases, leaving 23 bases not matched to a gene. CDR1 is KGHSH, CDR2 LQKENI, per germline. This CDR3 has 19 residues. Supplemented by reference TRBV18 and TRBJ2-7, the full variable domain reads NAGVMQNPRHLVRRRGQEARLRCSPMKGHSHVYWYRQLPEEGLKFMVYLQKENIIDESGMPKERFSAEFPKEGPSILRIQQVVRGDSAAYFCASSLESFGTGSLGGEQYFGPGTRLTVT.

A few counts support this clone. Other DNA variants within this sample encode the same CDR3. The J gene is TRBJ1-1, the V gene TRBV7-3, with D maybe TRBD1 (5 bases). With 3 bases removed from V and 4 bases from J, the gap between germline ends came to 9 bases. There are 13 residues in the CDR3. CDR1 is SGHTA, CDR2 FQGTGA, per germline. This CDR3 reads CASSLMGGTEAFF. The CDR3 nucleotides are TGTGCCAGCAGCTTGATGGGGGGCACTGAAGCTTTCTTT.

V and J are TRBV2 and TRBJ2-3, with 8 bases lining up with TRBD2. The CDR3 covers 17 residues. Germline loops: CDR1 SNHLY, CDR2 FYNNEI. V lost 1 base to trimming and J lost 4 bases; unmatched junction nucleotides: 10. CDR3 sequence (DNA): TGTGCCAGCAGTGAAGGGGGAGGGACTAGTAATCCAGATACGCAGTATTTT. It yields the protein CASSEGGGTSNPDTQYF.

V is TRBV7-3 and J is TRBJ2-5, with 9 nucleotides matching TRBD1. The junction had 2 bases not matched to a gene; V was cut back by 5 bases and J by 7 bases. This CDR3 region has 12 residues. Germline V gene sequence: CDR1 SGHTA, CDR2 FQGTGA. The CDR3 spells CASSRQGGTQYF. DNA for the CDR3: TGTGCCAGCAGCCGACAGGGGGGGACCCAGTACTTC.